The T cell receptor beta chain described here comes from a study of cytomegalovirus exposure and HLA in healthy donors. This PCR relied on a set of 60 Vbeta primers and 13 Jbeta primers. Generated by immunoSEQ multiplex PCR, the TCRdb table keeps only in-frame clones and is missing some. The table has roughly 110,000 clones, roughly 80% seen once. As to this clone: The antigen is undetermined.

The study, taken as a whole, reports: Researchers counted 164 TCR beta chains as cytomegalovirus-associated.

Sequencing used PBMCs. The receptor was isolated from a man between 60 and 75 years old in good health and CMV-seronegative.

CDR3 bases: TGTGCCAGCAGTGAAACCCGACTAGCTGGGGGAACCGGGGAGCTGTTTTTT. Translation: CASSETRLAGGTGELFF. The V call is TRBV6-1, the J call TRBJ2-2; 7 nucleotides line up with TRBD2. V lost 2 bases, J lost 5 bases, and 11 bases stayed unmatched. The CDR3 covers 17 residues. CDR1 and CDR2 (germline): MNHNS, SASEGT.